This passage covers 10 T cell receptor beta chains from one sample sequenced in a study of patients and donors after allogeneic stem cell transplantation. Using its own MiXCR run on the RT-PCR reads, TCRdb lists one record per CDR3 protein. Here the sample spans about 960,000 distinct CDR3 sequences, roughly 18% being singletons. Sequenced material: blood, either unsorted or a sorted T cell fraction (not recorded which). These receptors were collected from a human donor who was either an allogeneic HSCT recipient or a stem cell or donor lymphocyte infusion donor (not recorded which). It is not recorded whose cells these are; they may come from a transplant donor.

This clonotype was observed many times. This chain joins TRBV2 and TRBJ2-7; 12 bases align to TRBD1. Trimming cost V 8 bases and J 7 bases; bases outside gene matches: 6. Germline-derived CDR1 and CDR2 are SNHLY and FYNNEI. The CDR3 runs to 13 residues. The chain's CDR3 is CASGGTGGKEQYF. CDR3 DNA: TGTGCCAGCGGGGGGACAGGGGGCAAGGAGCAGTACTTC.

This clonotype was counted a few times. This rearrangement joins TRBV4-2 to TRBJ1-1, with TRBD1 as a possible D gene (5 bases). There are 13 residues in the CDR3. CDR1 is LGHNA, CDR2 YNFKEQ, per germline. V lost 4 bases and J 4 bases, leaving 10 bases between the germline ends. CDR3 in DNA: TGTGCCAGCAGCCCCGGGGACTTCACTGAAGCTTTCTTT. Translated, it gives CASSPGDFTEAFF.

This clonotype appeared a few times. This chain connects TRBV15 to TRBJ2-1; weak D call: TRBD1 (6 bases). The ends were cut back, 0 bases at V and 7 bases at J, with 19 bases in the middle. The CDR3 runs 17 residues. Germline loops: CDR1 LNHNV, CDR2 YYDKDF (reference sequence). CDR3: CATSRDIKAGEENEQFF. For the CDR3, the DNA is TGTGCCACCAGCAGAGATATAAAGGCAGGGGAAGAAAATGAGCAGTTCTTC. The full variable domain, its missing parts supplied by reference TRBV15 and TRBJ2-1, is DAMVIQNPRYQVTQFGKPVTLSCSQTLNHNVMYWYQQKSSQAPKLLFHYYDKDFNNEADTPDNFQSRRPNTSFCFLDIRSPGLGDTAMYLCATSRDIKAGEENEQFFGPGTRLTVL.

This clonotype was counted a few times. The CDR3 DNA is TGCGCCAGCAGCTTGGGGGAGGGTCTCTTCAATGAGCAGTTCTTC. It encodes CASSLGEGLFNEQFF. The chain has TRBV5-1 and TRBJ2-1; 7 bases match TRBD2. V gave up 0 bases and J gave up 6 bases; unmatched junction bases: 6. The germline CDR1 and CDR2 sequences are SGHRS and YFSETQ. The CDR3 sequence is 15 residues long.

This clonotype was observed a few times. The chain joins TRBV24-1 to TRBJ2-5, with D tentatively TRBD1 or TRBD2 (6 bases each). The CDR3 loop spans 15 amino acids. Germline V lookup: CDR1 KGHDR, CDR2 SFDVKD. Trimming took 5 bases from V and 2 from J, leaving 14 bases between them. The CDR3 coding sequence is TGTGCCACCAGTGCCCCTGGAGGGGGTCAAGAGACCCAGTACTTC. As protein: CATSAPGGGQETQYF.

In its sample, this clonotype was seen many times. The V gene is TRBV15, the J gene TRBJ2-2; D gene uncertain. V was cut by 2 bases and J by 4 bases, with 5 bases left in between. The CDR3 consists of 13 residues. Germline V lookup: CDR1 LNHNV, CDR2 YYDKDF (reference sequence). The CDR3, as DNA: TGTGCCACCAGCAGATGGTCCACCGGGGAGCTGTTTTTT. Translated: CATSRWSTGELFF.

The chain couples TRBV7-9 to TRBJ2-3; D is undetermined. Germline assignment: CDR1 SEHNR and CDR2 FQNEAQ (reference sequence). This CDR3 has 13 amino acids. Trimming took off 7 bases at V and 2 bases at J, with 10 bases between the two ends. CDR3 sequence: CASNQRDTDTQYF. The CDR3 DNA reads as TGTGCCAGCAACCAAAGAGACACAGATACGCAGTATTTT. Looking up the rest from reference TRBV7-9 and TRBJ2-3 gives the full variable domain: DTGVSQNPRHKITKRGQNVTFRCDPISEHNRLYWYRQTLGQGPEFLTYFQNEAQLEKSRLLSDRFSAERPKGSFSTLEIQRTEQGDSAMYLCASNQRDTDTQYFGPGTRLTVL.

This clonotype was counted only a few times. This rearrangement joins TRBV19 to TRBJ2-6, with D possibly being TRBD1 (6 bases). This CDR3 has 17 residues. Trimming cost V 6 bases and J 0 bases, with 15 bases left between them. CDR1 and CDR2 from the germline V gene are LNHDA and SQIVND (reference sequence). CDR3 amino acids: CASSPQGRTSGANVLTF. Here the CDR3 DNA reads TGTGCCAGTAGCCCACAGGGCAGAACCTCTGGGGCCAACGTCCTGACTTTC.

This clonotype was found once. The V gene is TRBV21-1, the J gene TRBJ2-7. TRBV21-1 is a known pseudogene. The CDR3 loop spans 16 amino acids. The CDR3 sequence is CASSGRVSYLTYEQYF. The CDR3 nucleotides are TGTGCCAGCAGCGGTAGGGTGAGTTACCTTACCTACGAGCAGTACTTC.

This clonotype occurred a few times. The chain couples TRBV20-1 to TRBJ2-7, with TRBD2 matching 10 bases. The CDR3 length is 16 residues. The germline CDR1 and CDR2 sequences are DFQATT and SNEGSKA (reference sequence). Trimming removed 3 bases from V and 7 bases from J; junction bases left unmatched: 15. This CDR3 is CSARQREGLLLGEQYF. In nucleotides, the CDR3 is TGCAGTGCTAGGCAGCGGGAGGGCCTCTTGTTGGGGGAGCAGTACTTC.